This T cell receptor beta chain was recorded in a study of CD8 T cells in ankylosing spondylitis. The germline V and J ends were trimmed by 7 bases and 3 bases, with 23 bases remaining between them. Germline V CDR1 and CDR2: SGHKS, YYEKEE (reference sequence). This CDR3 has 17 residues. This clonotype occurred a few times. What it recognizes is unknown. Notes on the study in general: A motif in TCR beta, a set of eight highly homologous variants, appeared characteristic of ankylosing spondylitis blood.

TCRdb re-called the 5' RACE reads with MiXCR, one entry per CDR3 protein. The sample has around 35,000 distinct CDR3 sequences; about an eighth are singletons. Sequencing was done on a sample of synovial fluid, either unsorted or a sorted T cell fraction (not recorded which). The sequence came from a male donor with ankylosing spondylitis. V usage is TRBV5-5 and J usage is TRBJ1-5; TRBD1 might be the D (6 bases). CDR3 nucleotide sequence: TGTGCCAGCGCCACGTCGGTGCGGACAGCCTTCAATCAGCCCCAGCATTTT. Its translation: CASATSVRTAFNQPQHF.